This TCR beta chain is from a study of CD8 T cells in ankylosing spondylitis. A single record per CDR3 protein comes from TCRdb applying MiXCR to the 5' RACE reads. The table includes fewer than 200,000 distinct CDR3 sequences, just over 9.5% detected once. General study findings and limits: Roughly eight highly homologous variants made up a TCR beta motif that seemed to typify ankylosing spondylitis blood.

CDR3 length equals 13 residues. V was shortened by 1 base and J by 4 bases, with 7 bases between the two germline ends. This clonotype was observed many times. Antigen specificity is unknown. The V call is TRBV12-3 or TRBV12-4, the J call TRBJ1-1, with TRBD1 as a possible D gene (6 bases). Sequenced: blood, either unsorted or a sorted T cell fraction (not recorded which). The receptor was derived from a female donor with ankylosing spondylitis or in good health (not recorded which). CDR3 nucleotides: TGTGCCAGCAGTTTAGGGGGGCTCACTGAAGCTTTCTTT. Protein sequence: CASSLGGLTEAFF.